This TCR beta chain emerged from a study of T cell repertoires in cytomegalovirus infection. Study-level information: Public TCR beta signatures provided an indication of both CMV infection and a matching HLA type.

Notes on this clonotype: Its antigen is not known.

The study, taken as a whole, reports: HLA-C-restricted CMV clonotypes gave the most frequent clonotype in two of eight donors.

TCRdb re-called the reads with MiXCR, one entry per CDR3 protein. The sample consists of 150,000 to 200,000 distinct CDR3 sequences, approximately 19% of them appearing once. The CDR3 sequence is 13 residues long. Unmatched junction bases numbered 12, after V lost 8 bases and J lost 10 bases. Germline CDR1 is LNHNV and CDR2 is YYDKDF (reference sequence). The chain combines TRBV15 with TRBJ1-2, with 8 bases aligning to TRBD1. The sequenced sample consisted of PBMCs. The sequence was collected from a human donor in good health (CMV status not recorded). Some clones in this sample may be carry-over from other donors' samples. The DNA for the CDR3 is TGTGCCACCGCGGACAGGGCAGTAAAGAACTACACCTTC. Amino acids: CATADRAVKNYTF.